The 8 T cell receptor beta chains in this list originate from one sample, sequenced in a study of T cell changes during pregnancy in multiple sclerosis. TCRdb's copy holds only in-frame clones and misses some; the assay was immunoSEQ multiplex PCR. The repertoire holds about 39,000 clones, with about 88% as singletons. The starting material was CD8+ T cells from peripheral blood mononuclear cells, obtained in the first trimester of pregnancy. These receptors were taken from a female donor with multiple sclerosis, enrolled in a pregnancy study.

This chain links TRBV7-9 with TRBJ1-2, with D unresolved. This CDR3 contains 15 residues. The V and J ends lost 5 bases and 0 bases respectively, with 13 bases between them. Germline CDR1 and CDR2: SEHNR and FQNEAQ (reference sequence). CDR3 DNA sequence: TGTGCCAGCAGCATCCTGACAAGTACTAACTATGGCTACACCTTC. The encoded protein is CASSILTSTNYGYTF.

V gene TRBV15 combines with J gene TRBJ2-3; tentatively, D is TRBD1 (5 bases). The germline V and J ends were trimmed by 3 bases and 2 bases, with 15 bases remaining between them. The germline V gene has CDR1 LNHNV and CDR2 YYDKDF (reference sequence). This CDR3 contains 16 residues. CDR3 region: CATSSVRDRHTDTQYF. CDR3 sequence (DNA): TGTGCCACCAGCAGCGTCCGAGACAGACACACAGATACGCAGTATTTT.

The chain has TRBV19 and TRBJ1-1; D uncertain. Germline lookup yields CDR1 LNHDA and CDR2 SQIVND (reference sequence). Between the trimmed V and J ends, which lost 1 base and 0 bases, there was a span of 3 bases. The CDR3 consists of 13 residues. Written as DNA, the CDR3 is TGTGCCAGTAGTATAGCTTTGAACACTGAAGCTTTCTTT. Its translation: CASSIALNTEAFF.

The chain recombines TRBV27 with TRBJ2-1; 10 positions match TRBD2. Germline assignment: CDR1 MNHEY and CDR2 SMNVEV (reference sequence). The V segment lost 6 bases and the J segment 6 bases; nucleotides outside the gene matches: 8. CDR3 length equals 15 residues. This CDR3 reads CASSASSGGANEQFF. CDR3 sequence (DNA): TGTGCCAGCAGCGCCTCCAGCGGGGGGGCCAATGAGCAGTTCTTC.

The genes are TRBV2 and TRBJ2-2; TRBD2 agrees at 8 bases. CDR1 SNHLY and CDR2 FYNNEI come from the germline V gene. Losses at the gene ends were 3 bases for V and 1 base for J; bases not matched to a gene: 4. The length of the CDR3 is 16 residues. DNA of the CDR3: TGTGCCAGCAGTGAGTCCCTAGCGGGGAACACCGGGGAGCTGTTTTTT. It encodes CASSESLAGNTGELFF. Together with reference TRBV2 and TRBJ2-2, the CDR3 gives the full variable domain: EPEVTQTPSHQVTQMGQEVILRCVPISNHLYFYWYRQILGQKVEFLVSFYNNEISEKSEIFDDQFSVERPDGSNFTLKIRSTKLEDSAMYFCASSESLAGNTGELFFGEGSRLTVL.

Written as DNA, the CDR3 is TGCGCCAGCAGCCAAGCAGCCGGGGAGGTGCTGGTATGGGGGGCCAACGTCCTGACTTTC. This encodes CASSQAAGEVLVWGANVLTF. The chain is built from TRBV4-1 and TRBJ2-6, with a tentative D call TRBD2 (6 bases). CDR1 and CDR2 (germline): MGHRA, YSYEKL. This CDR3 is 20 amino acids long. V was clipped by 1 base and J by 4 bases, with 23 bases between them.

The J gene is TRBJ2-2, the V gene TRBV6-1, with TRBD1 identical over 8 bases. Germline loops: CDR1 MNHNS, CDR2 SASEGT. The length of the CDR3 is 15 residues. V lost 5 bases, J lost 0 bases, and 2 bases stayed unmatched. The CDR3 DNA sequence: TGTGCCAGCAGTTGGACAGGGCCGAACACCGGGGAGCTGTTTTTT. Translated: CASSWTGPNTGELFF.

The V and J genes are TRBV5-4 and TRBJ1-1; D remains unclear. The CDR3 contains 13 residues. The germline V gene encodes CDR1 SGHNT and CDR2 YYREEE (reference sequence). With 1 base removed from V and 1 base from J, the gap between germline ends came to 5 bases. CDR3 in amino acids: CASSLPGNTEAFF. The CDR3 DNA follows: TGTGCCAGCAGCTTGCCCGGGAACACTGAAGCTTTCTTT.